This entry lists 11 T cell receptor beta chains sequenced from one sample in a study of response to subunit inactivated influenza vaccine. Using its own MiXCR run on the RT-PCR reads, TCRdb lists one record per CDR3 protein. This table has a few hundred thousand distinct CDR3 sequences, around 15% appearing once. Here the sequenced sample was PBMCs from blood, taken 11 to 12 days after vaccination. These receptors were taken from a man in his fifties or sixties who received an inactivated influenza vaccine.

The chain is built from TRBV5-1 and TRBJ2-1; 14 positions agree with TRBD2. V gave up 4 bases and J gave up 6 bases; unmatched junction bases: 12. CDR1 and CDR2 from the germline V gene are SGHRS and YFSETQ. The CDR3 runs 18 residues. CDR3 loop: CASSPTHTGTSGSNEQFF. DNA for the CDR3: TGCGCCAGCAGCCCAACCCACACCGGGACTAGCGGGAGCAATGAGCAGTTCTTC.

This clonotype was observed a single time. V gene TRBV4-2 combines with J gene TRBJ2-2; 9 bases match TRBD2. CDR3 size: 17 residues. V shed 1 base and J 1 base; nucleotides not matched to a gene: 4. Germline CDR1 LGHNA, CDR2 YNFKEQ. CDR3 nucleotides: TGTGCCAGCAGCCAAGTGGAACTAGCGGGGAACACCGGGGAGCTGTTTTTT. It yields the protein CASSQVELAGNTGELFF.

This chain links TRBV5-1 with TRBJ1-5, with TRBD1 as a possible D gene (6 bases). There are 14 residues in the CDR3. From germline, CDR1 is SGHRS and CDR2 YFSETQ. V was cut by 0 bases and J by 5 bases, with 9 bases left in between. CDR3 loop: CASSLGPGDQPQHF. The CDR3 DNA is TGCGCCAGCAGCTTGGGACCAGGGGATCAGCCCCAGCATTTT.

The table lists this clonotype with a few counts. CDR3 region: CSATIRQASIYNEQFF. CDR3 coding DNA: TGCAGTGCTACAATTAGACAGGCGTCCATCTACAATGAGCAGTTCTTC. J is TRBJ2-1 and V is TRBV20-1; TRBD1 is a possible D gene (6 bases). CDR3 size: 16 residues. The V gene lost 4 bases and the J gene lost 3 bases, with 19 bases spanning the gap. Germline loops: CDR1 DFQATT, CDR2 SNEGSKA (reference sequence).

This clonotype occurred a few times. This sequence joins TRBV12-3 or TRBV12-4 and TRBJ1-1; D gene unclear. CDR3 size: 15 residues. V shed 6 bases and J shed 1 base, with 15 bases lying between them. The CDR3 protein is CASRQSGLGNTEAFF. DNA of the CDR3: TGTGCCAGCAGGCAATCGGGGTTAGGGAACACTGAAGCTTTCTTT.

The chain links TRBV5-1 to TRBJ2-1; a weak D match, TRBD2 (6 bases). The CDR3 is made up of 16 amino acids. The germline V gene has CDR1 SGHRS and CDR2 YFSETQ. V lost 0 bases and J lost 2, with 12 bases in between. Here the CDR3 DNA reads TGCGCCAGCAGCTTGGACGCCGGGGGTCCCTACAATGAGCAGTTCTTC. Amino acid sequence: CASSLDAGGPYNEQFF.

This clonotype was recorded a few times. The chain joins TRBV29-1 to TRBJ2-1, with D hard to call. There are 11 residues in the CDR3. Trimming left V 3 bases short and J 10 bases short, with 10 bases between. Germline V gene lookup returns CDR1 SQVTM and CDR2 ANQGSEA. CDR3 region: CSVDTRPEQFF. The CDR3 DNA reads as TGCAGCGTTGATACACGGCCCGAGCAGTTCTTC.

The chain recombines TRBV7-9 with TRBJ2-7; D perhaps matches TRBD2 (5 bases). This CDR3 region has 15 residues. Germline CDR1 reads SEHNR; CDR2 reads FQNEAQ (reference sequence). V was cut by 5 bases and J by 2 bases, with 16 bases left in between. CDR3 sequence (DNA): TGTGCCAGCAGCCCCATGGCGGGTTTAACCTACGAGCAGTACTTC. The encoded protein is CASSPMAGLTYEQYF.

This clonotype has just a few counts. V gene TRBV20-1 combines with J gene TRBJ2-1; TRBD1 matches at 9 bases. V lost 6 bases and J lost 5; bases outside the gene matches: 8. Germline V gene sequence: CDR1 DFQATT, CDR2 SNEGSKA (reference sequence). The CDR3 consists of 14 residues. The DNA for the CDR3 is TGCAGTGCAAACAGGGGGCAAGTGAACAATGAGCAGTTCTTC. Translation: CSANRGQVNNEQFF.

The rearrangement links TRBV6-2 or TRBV6-3 to TRBJ1-5, with D possibly TRBD1 on 5 matching bases. V was shortened by 1 base and J by 6 bases, with 7 bases between the two germline ends. The CDR3 extends over 13 amino acids. Germline assignment: CDR1 MNHEY and CDR2 SVGEGT. CDR3 in amino acids: CASSYYGGQPQHF. The DNA for the CDR3 is TGTGCCAGCAGTTACTATGGGGGTCAGCCCCAGCATTTT.

This clonotype has a handful of counts. This sequence joins TRBV11-1 and TRBJ2-7; 7 bases align to TRBD1. From germline, CDR1 is SGHAT and CDR2 FQDESV (reference sequence). The CDR3 covers 15 residues. After removal of 1 base from V and 0 bases from J, the junction contained 3 bases not matched to a gene. Here the CDR3 DNA reads TGTGCCAGCAGCTTAGAACAGGGGTCCTCCTACGAGCAGTACTTC. This encodes CASSLEQGSSYEQYF.